This paragraph reports one TCR beta chain. The antigen is undetermined. This record comes from a study of shared clonotypes between healthy human individuals. General study findings and limits: Naive subsets generally exceeded memory subsets in estimated richness.

Naive CD8 isolation took CD45RO-negative cells positively selected for CCR7 and excluded terminally differentiated effector memory CD45RA+ cells. Genomic DNA per cell subset filled all wells of several immunoSEQ plates. The sorted-subset replicate PCRs were given 200 ng DNA, which is about 29,000 T cell genomes. Study processing details: There were no quality scores in the junction-only immunoSEQ sequences, so filtering differed. TCRdb keeps only in-frame clones here, not all; method: immunoSEQ multiplex PCR. Clone size and the V and J calls come from that table; the DNA yielded D and trimming. The sample comprises 1.5 million to 2.5 million clones, about 95% of which are singletons, and approximately 1.2% rests with the top ten. The TCR comes from a man younger than 30 in good health. Sequenced material: naive CD8+ T cells sorted from blood.

As DNA, the CDR3 is TGTGCCAGCAGTGAATTCTGGGGAAGCAATCAGCCCCAGCATTTT. Residues: CASSEFWGSNQPQHF. The V and J genes are TRBV2 and TRBJ1-5; D gene unclear. Trimming took off 2 bases at V and 1 base at J, with 9 bases between the two ends. The CDR3 loop spans 15 amino acids. CDR1 and CDR2 (germline): SNHLY, FYNNEI.